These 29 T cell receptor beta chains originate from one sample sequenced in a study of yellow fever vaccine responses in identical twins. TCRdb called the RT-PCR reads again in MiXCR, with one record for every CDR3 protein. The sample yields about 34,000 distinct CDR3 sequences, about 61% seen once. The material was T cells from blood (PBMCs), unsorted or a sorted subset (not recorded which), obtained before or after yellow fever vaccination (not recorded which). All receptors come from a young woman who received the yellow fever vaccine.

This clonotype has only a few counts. The CDR3 DNA reads as TGTGCCAGCAGCTTTGGGGCCAGGGACACTGAAGCTTTCTTT. As protein: CASSFGARDTEAFF. The chain joins TRBV5-4 to TRBJ1-1; a weak D match, TRBD1 (5 bases). V dropped 2 bases and J dropped 3 bases, with 11 bases sitting between them. The CDR3 is made up of 14 amino acids. CDR1 and CDR2 (germline): SGHNT, YYREEE (reference sequence).

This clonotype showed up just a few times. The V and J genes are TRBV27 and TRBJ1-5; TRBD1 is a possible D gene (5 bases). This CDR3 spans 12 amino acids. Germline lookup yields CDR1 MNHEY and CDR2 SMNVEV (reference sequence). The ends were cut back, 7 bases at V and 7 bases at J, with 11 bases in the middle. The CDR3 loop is CASTLTDQPQHF. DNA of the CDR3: TGTGCCAGCACCCTGACAGACCAGCCCCAGCATTTT.

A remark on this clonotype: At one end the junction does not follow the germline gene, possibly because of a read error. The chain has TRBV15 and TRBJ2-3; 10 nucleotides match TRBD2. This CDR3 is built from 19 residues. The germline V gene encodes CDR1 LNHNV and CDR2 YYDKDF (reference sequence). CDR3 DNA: TGTGCCACCAGCTACCTGGGTCTAGCGGGGGCCCCCCCGAGAGATAAGCAGTATTTT. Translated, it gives CATSYLGLAGAPPRDKQYF. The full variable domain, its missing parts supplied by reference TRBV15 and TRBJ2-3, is DAMVIQNPRYQVTQFGKPVTLSCSQTLNHNVMYWYQQKSSQAPKLLFHYYDKDFNNEADTPDNFQSRRPNTSFCFLDIRSPGLGDTAMYLCATSYLGLAGAPPRDKQYFGPGTRLTVL.

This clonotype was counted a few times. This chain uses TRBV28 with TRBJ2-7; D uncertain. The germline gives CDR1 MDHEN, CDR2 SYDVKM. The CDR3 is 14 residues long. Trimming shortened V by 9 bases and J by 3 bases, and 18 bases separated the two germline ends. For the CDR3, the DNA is TGTGCCAGTTCCAACTTCGGACGGAACTACGAGCAGTACTTC. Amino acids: CASSNFGRNYEQYF.

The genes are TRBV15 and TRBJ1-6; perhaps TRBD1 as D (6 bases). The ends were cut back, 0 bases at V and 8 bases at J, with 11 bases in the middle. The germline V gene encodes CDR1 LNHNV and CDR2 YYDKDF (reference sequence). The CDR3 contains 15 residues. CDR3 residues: CATSREGRGDSPLHF. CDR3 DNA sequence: TGTGCCACCAGCAGAGAAGGCAGGGGAGATTCACCCCTCCACTTT.

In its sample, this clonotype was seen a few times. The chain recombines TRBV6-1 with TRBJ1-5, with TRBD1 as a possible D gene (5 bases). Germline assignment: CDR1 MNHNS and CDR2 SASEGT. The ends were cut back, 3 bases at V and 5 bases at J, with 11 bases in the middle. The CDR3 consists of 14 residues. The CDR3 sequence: CASSDEGAHQPQHF. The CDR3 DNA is TGTGCCAGCAGTGATGAAGGGGCCCATCAGCCCCAGCATTTT.

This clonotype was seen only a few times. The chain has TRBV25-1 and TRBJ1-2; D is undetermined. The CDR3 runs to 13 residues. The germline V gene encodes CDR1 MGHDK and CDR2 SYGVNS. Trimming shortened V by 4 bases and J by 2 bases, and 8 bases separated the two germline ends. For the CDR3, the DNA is TGTGCCAGCAGTGCCTCCTTAAACTATGGCTACACCTTC. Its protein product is CASSASLNYGYTF.

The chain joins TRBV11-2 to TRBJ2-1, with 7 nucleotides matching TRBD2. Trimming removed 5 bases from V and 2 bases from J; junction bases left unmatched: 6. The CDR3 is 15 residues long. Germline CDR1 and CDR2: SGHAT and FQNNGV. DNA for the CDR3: TGTGCCAGCAGCCCGCAAGCGGGGACCTACAATGAGCAGTTCTTC. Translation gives CASSPQAGTYNEQFF.

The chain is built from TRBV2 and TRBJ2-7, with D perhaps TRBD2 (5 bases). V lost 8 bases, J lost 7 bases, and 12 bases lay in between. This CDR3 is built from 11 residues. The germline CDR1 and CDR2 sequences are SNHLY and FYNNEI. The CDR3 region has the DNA TGTGCCAGCGGAGACTACCTAGAGCAGTACTTC. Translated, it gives CASGDYLEQYF.

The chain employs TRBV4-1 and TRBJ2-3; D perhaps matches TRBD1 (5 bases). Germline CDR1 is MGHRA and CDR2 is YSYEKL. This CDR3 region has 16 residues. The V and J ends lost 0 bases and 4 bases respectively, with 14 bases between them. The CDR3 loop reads CASSQDRMTASDTQYF. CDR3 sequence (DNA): TGCGCCAGCAGCCAAGATAGGATGACAGCCTCAGATACGCAGTATTTT.

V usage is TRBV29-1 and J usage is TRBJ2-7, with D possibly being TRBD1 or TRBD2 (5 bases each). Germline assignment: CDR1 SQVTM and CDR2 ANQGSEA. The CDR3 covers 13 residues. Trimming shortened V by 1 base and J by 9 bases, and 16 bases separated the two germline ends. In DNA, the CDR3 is TGCAGCGTTGAAGCCGAGGGGTGGCGGCGGCAGTACTTC. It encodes CSVEAEGWRRQYF.

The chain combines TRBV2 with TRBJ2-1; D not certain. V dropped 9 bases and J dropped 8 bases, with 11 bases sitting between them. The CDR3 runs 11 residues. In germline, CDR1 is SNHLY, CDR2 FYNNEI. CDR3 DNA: TGTGCCAGTTCACAGCGAGATGAGCAGTTCTTC. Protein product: CASSQRDEQFF. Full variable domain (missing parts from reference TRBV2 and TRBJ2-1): EPEVTQTPSHQVTQMGQEVILRCVPISNHLYFYWYRQILGQKVEFLVSFYNNEISEKSEIFDDQFSVERPDGSNFTLKIRSTKLEDSAMYFCASSQRDEQFFGPGTRLTVL.

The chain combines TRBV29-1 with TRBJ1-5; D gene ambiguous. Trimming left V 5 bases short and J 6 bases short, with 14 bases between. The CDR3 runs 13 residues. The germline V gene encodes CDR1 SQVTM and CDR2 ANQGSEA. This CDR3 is CSVLPTAGQPQHF. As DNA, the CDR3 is TGCAGCGTTCTCCCCACGGCCGGTCAGCCCCAGCATTTT.

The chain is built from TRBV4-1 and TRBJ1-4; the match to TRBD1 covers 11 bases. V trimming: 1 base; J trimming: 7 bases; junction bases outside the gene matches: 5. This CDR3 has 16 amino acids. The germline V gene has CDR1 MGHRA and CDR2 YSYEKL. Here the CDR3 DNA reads TGCGCCAGCAGCCAAGTGGGGACAGGGGGAGGTGAAAAACTGTTTTTT. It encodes CASSQVGTGGGEKLFF.

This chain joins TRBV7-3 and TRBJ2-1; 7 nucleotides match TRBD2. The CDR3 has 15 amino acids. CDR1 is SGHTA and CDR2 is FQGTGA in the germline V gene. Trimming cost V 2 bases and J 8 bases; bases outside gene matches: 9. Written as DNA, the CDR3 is TGTGCCAGCAGCTTACCGTCGGGAGGATTGGATGAGCAGTTCTTC. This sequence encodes CASSLPSGGLDEQFF. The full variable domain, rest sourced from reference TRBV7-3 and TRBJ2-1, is GAGVSQTPSNKVTEKGKYVELRCDPISGHTALYWYRQSLGQGPEFLIYFQGTGAADDSGLPNDRFFAVRPEGSVSTLKIQRTERGDSAVYLCASSLPSGGLDEQFFGPGTRLTVL.

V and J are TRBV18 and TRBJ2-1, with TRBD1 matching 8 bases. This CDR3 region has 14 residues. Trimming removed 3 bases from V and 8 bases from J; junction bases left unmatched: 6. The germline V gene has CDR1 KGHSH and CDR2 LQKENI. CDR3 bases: TGTGCCAGCTCACCTTGGACAGGGCCTGATGAGCAGTTCTTC. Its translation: CASSPWTGPDEQFF.

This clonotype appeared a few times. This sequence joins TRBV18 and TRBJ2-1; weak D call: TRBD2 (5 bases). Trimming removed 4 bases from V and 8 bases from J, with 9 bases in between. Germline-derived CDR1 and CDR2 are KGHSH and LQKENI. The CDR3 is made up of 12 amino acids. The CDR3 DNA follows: TGTGCCAGCTCACTAGCGTCTTATGAGCAGTTCTTC. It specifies CASSLASYEQFF.

In DNA, the CDR3 is TGTGCCAGCAGGTCGGGGGCATATAGCAATCAGCCCCAGCATTTT. Its translation: CASRSGAYSNQPQHF. V and J are TRBV6-1 and TRBJ1-5, with D possibly TRBD1 on 6 matching bases. V lost 6 bases and J 0 bases, leaving 12 bases between the germline ends. Germline values: CDR1 MNHNS, CDR2 SASEGT. The CDR3 contains 15 residues.

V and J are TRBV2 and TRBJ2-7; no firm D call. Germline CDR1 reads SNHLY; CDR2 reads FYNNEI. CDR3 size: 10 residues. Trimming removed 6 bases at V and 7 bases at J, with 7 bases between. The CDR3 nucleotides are TGTGCCAGCAGGGGGAAGGAGCAGTACGTC. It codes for CASRGKEQYV.

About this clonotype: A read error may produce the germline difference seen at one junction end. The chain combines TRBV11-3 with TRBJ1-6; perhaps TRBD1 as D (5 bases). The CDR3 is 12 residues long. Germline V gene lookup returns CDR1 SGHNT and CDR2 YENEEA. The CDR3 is CASSSGNLRSSF. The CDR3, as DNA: TGTGCCAGCAGCTCAGGGAACCTACGAAGCTCGTTT. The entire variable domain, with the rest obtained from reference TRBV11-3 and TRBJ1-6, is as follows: EAGVVQSPRYKIIEKKQPVAFWCNPISGHNTLYWYLQNLGQGPELLIRYENEEAVDDSQLPKDRFSAERLKGVDSTLKIQPAELGDSAVYLCASSSGNLRSSFGNGTRLTVT.

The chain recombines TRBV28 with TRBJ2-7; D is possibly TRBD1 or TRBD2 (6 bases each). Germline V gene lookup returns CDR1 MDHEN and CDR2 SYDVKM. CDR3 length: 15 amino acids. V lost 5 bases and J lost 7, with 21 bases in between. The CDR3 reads CASSPLGGRLEEQYF. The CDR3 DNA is TGTGCCAGCAGTCCTCTTGGGGGGCGCTTGGAAGAGCAGTACTTC.

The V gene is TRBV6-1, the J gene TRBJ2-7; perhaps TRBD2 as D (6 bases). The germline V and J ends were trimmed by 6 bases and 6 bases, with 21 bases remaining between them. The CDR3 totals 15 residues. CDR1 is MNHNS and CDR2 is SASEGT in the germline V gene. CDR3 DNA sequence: TGTGCCAGCAGCCACACGGGGGACTCTCTTGCCGAGCAGTACTTC. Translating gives CASSHTGDSLAEQYF.

The CDR3 nucleotides are TGTGCCAGCAGCAATCTGCAGGGGTGGGGCACTGAAGCTTTCTTT. As protein: CASSNLQGWGTEAFF. This chain joins TRBV21-1 and TRBJ1-1; TRBD1, the D gene given by the table, was not confirmed from the DNA. TRBV21-1 is a listed pseudogene. This CDR3 has 15 amino acids.

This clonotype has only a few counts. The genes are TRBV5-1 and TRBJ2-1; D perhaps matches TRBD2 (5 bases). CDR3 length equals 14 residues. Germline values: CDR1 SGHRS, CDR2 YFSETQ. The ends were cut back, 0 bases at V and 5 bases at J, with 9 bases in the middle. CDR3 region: CASSLVLGNNEQFF. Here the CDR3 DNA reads TGCGCCAGCAGCTTGGTACTAGGAAACAATGAGCAGTTCTTC.

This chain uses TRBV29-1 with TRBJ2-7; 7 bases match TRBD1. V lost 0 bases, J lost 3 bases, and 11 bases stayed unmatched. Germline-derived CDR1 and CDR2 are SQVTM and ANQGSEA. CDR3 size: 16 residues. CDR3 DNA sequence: TGCAGCGTTGAAGATGGTCGGGACAGACCTAGCTACGAGCAGTACGTC. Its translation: CSVEDGRDRPSYEQYV.

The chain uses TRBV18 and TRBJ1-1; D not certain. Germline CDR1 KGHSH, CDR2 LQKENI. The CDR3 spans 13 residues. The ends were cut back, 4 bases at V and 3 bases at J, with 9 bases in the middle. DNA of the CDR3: TGTGCCAGCTCACAGACCGGGCACACTGAAGCTTTCTTT. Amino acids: CASSQTGHTEAFF.

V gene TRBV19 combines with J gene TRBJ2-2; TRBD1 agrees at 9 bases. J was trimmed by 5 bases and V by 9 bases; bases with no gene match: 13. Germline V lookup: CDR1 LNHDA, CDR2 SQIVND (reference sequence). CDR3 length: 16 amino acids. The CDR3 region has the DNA TGTGCCAGCGTTTTTACCGGGACAGGGCTAACCGGGGAGCTGTTTTTT. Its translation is CASVFTGTGLTGELFF.

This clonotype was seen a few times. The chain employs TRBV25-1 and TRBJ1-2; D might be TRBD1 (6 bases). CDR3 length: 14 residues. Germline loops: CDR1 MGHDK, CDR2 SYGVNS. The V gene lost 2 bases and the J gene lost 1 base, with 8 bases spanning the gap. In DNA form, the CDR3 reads TGTGCCAGCAGTGAACAGGGGTATAACTATGGCTACACCTTC. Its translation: CASSEQGYNYGYTF.

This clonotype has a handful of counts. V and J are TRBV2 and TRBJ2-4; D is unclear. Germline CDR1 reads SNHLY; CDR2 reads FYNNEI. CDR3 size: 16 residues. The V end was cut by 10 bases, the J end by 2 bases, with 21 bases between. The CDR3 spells CATTPASSTPKNIQYF. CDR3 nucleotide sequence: TGTGCCACTACCCCTGCCAGTTCCACTCCCAAAAACATTCAGTACTTC. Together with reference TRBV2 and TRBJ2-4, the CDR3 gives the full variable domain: EPEVTQTPSHQVTQMGQEVILRCVPISNHLYFYWYRQILGQKVEFLVSFYNNEISEKSEIFDDQFSVERPDGSNFTLKIRSTKLEDSAMYFCATTPASSTPKNIQYFGAGTRLSVL.